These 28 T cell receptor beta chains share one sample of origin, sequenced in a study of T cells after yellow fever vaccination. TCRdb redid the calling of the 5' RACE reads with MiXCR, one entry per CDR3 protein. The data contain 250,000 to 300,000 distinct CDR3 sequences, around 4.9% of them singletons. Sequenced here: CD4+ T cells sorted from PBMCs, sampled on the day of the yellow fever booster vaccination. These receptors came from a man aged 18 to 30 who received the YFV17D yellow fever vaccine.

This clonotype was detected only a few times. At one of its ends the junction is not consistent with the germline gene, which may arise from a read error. The CDR3: CASSQRGLQSDGF. The DNA for the CDR3 is TGTGCCAGCAGCCAAAGGGGCCTACAATCGGATGGCTTC. This chain joins TRBV7-2 and TRBJ1-2; maybe TRBD1 (5 bases). The CDR3 extends over 13 amino acids. Germline V gene data show CDR1 as SGHTA and CDR2 as FQGNSA.

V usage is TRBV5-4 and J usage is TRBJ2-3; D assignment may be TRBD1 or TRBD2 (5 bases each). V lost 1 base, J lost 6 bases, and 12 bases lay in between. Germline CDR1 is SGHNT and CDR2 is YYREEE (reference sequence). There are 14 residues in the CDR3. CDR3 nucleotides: TGTGCCAGCAGCTTGTACGGGGCCAGGGATACGCAGTATTTT. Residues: CASSLYGARDTQYF.

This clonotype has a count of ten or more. The CDR3 spells CASFPTSGGVGANVLTF. The CDR3 DNA sequence: TGTGCCAGTTTTCCGACTAGCGGGGGGGTAGGGGCCAACGTCCTGACTTTC. The chain combines TRBV6-5 with TRBJ2-6; 14 bases match TRBD2. The CDR3 has 17 residues. Germline-derived CDR1 and CDR2 are MNHEY and SVGAGI. Trimming cost V 9 bases and J 4 bases; bases outside gene matches: 8.

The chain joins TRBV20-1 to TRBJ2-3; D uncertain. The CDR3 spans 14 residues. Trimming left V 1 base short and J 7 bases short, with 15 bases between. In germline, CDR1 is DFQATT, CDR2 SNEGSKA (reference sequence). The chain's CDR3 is CSARATYPPYTQYF. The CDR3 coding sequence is TGCAGTGCTAGAGCAACCTATCCACCCTATACGCAGTATTTT.

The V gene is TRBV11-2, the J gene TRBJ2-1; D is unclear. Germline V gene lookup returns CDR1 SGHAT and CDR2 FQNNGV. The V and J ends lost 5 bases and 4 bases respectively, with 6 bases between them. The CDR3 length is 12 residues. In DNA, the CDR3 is TGTGCCAGCAGCAAAGAATACAATGAGCAGTTCTTC. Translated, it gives CASSKEYNEQFF. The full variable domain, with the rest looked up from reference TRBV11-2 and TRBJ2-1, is EAGVAQSPRYKIIEKRQSVAFWCNPISGHATLYWYQQILGQGPKLLIQFQNNGVVDDSQLPKDRFSAERLKGVDSTLKIQPAKLEDSAVYLCASSKEYNEQFFGPGTRLTVL.

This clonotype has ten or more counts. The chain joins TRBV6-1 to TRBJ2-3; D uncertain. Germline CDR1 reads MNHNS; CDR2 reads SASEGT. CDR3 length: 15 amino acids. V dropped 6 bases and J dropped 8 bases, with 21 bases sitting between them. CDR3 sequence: CASSATNVPPGTQYF. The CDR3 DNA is TGTGCCAGCAGCGCAACTAATGTACCCCCAGGTACGCAGTATTTT.

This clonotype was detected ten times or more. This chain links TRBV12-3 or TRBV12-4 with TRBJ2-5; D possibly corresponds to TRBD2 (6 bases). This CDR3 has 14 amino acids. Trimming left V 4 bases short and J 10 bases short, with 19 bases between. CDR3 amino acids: CASSSTGLPQVQYF. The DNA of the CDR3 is TGTGCCAGCAGTTCCACGGGACTCCCCCAGGTCCAGTACTTC.

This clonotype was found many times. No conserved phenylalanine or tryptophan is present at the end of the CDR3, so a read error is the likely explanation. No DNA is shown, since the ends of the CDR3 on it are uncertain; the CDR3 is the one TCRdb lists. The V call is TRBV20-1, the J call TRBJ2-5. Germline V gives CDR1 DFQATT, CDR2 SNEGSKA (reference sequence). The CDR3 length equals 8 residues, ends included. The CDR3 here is CSASNSAL.

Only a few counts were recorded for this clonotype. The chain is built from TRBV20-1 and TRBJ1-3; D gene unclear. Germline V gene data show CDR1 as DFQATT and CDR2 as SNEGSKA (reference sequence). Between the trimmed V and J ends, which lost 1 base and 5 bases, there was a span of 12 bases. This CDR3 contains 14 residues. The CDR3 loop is CSARAIGGRNTIYF. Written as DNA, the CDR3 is TGCAGTGCTAGAGCAATCGGTGGGAGAAACACCATATATTTT.

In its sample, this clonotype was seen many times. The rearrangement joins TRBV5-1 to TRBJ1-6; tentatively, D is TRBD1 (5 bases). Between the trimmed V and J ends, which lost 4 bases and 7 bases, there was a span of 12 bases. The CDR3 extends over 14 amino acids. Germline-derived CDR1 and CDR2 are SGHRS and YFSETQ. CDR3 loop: CASSLDGTNSPLHF. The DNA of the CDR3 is TGCGCCAGCAGCCTTGACGGGACCAATTCACCCCTCCACTTT. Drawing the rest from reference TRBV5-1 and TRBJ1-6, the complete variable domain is KAGVTQTPRYLIKTRGQQVTLSCSPISGHRSVSWYQQTPGQGLQFLFEYFSETQRNKGNFPGRFSGRQFSNSRSEMNVSTLELGDSALYLCASSLDGTNSPLHFGNGTRLTVT.

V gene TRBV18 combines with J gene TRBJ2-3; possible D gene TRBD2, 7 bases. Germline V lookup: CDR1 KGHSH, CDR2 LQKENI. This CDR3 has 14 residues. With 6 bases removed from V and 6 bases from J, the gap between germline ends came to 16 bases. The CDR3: CASSGWGGLDTQYF. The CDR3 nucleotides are TGTGCCAGCTCCGGCTGGGGGGGCCTCGATACGCAGTATTTT.

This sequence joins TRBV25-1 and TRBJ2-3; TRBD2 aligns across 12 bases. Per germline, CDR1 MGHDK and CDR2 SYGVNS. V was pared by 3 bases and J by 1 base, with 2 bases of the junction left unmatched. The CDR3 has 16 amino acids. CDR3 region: CASSDWTSGGTDTQYF. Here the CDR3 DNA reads TGTGCCAGCAGTGACTGGACTAGCGGGGGCACAGATACGCAGTATTTT.

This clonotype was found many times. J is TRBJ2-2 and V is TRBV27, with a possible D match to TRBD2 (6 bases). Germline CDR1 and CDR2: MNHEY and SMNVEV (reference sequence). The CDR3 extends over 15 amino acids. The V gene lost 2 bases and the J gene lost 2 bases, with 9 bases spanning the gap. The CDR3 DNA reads TGTGCCAGCAGTTTAGCGGGGATAAACACCGGGGAGCTGTTTTTT. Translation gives CASSLAGINTGELFF.

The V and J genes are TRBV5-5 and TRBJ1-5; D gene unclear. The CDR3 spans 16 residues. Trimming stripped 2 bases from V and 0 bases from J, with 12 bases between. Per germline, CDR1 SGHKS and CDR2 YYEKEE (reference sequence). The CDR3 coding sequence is TGTGCCAGCAGCTTCGCAGGACCCTATAGCAATCAGCCCCAGCATTTT. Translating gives CASSFAGPYSNQPQHF.

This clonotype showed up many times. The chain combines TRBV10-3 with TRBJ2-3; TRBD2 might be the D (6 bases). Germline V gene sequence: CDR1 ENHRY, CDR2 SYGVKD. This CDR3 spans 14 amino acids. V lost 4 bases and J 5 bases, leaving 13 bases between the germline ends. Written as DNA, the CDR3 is TGTGCCATCAGTGGCCGGGGGATTGGAGATACGCAGTATTTT. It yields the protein CAISGRGIGDTQYF.

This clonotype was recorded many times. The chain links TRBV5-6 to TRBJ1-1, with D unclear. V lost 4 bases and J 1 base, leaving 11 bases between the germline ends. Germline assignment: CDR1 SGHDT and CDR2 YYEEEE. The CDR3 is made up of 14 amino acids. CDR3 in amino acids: CASSPDLSNTEAFF. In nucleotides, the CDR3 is TGTGCCAGCAGCCCCGACTTATCGAACACTGAAGCTTTCTTT. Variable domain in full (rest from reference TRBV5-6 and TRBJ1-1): DAGVTQSPTHLIKTRGQQVTLRCSPKSGHDTVSWYQQALGQGPQFIFQYYEEEERQRGNFPDRFSGHQFPNYSSELNVNALLLGDSALYLCASSPDLSNTEAFFGQGTRLTVV.

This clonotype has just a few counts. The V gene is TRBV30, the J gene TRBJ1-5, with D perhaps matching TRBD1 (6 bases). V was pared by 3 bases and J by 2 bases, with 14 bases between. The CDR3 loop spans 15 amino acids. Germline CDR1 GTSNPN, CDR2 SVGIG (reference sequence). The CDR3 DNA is TGTGCCTGGAGCCGAGGGGGGTACCGCAATCAGCCCCAGCATTTT. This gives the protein CAWSRGGYRNQPQHF.

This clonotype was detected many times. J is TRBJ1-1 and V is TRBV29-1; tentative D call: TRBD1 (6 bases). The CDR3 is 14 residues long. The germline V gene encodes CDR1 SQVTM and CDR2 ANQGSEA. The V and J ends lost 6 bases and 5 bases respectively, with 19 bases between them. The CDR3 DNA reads TGCAGCGTCGACAGGACATACCCGGGAACTGAAGCTTTCTTT. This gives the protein CSVDRTYPGTEAFF.

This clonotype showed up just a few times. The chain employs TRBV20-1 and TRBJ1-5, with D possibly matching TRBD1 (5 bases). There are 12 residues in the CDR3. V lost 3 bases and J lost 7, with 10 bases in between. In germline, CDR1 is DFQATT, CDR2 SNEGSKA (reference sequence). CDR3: CSARAGLQPQHF. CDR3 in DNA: TGCAGTGCTAGGGCAGGGCTCCAGCCCCAGCATTTT.

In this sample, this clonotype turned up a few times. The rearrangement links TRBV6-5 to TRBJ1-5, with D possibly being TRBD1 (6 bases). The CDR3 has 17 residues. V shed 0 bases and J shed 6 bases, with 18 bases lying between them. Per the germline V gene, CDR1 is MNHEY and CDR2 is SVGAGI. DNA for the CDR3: TGTGCCAGCAGTTACTCCGCCGGGCGGGGGGCTTTTCAGCCCCAGCATTTT. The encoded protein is CASSYSAGRGAFQPQHF.

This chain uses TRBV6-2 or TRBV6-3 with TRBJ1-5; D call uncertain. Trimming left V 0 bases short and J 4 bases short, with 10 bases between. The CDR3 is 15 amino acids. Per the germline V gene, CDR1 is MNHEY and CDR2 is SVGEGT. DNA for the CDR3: TGTGCCAGCAGTTACTCTTTGTTGGGGAATCAGCCCCAGCATTTT. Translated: CASSYSLLGNQPQHF.

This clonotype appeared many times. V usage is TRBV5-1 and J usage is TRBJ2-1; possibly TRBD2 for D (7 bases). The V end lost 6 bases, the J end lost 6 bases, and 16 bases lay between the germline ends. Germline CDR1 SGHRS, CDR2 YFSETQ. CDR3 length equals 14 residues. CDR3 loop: CASMLGGAGNEQFF. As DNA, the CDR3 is TGCGCCAGCATGTTAGGGGGGGCCGGCAATGAGCAGTTCTTC.

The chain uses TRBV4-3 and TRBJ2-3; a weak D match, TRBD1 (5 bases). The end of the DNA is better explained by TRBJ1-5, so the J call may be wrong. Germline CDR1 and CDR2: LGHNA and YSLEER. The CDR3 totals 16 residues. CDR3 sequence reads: CASSQAGTSGRDTQHF. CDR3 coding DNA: TGCGCCAGCAGCCAAGCAGGGACTAGCGGTAGGGATACGCAGCATTTT.

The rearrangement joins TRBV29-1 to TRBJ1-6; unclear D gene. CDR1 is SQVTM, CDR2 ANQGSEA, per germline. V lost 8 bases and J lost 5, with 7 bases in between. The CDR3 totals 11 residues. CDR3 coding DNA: TGCAGCCCTGATAATAATTCACCCCTCCACTTT. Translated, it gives CSPDNNSPLHF. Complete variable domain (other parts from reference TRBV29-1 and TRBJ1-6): SAVISQKPSRDICQRGTSLTIQCQVDSQVTMMFWYRQQPGQSLTLIATANQGSEATYESGFVIDKFPISRPNLTFSTLTVSNMSPEDSSIYLCSPDNNSPLHFGNGTRLTVT.

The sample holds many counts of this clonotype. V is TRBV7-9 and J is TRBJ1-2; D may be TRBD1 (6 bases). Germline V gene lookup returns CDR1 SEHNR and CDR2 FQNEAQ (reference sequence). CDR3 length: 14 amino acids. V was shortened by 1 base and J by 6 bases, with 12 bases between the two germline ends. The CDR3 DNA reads TGTGCCAGCAGCTTAGGCCAGGGGCTTCATGGCTACACCTTC. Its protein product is CASSLGQGLHGYTF.

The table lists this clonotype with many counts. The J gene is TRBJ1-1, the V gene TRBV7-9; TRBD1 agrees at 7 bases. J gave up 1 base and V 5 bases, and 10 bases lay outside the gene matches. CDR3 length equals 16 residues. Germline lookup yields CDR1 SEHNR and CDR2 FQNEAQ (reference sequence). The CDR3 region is CASSPMNQGENTEAFF. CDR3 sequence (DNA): TGTGCCAGCAGCCCGATGAATCAGGGGGAGAACACTGAAGCTTTCTTT.

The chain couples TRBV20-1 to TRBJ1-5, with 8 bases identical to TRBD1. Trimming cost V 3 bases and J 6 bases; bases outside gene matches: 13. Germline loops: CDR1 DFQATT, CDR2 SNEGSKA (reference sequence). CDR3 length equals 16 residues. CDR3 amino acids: CSARDPTGTGGQPQHF. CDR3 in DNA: TGCAGTGCTAGGGATCCAACCGGGACAGGTGGTCAGCCCCAGCATTTT.

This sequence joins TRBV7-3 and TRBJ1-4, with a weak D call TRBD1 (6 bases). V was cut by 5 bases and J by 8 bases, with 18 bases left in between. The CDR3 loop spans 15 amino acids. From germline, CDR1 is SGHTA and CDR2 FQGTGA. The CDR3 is CASSPTGQLGEKLFF. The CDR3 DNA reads TGTGCCAGCAGCCCAACAGGGCAATTAGGCGAAAAACTGTTTTTT.